The entry below gives a single TCR beta chain sequence along with its context. This record comes from a study of metastatic and nonmetastatic thyroid tumors. In the study overall: Blood and tumor or nodule tissue repertoires from malignant and benign thyroid patients were compared.

V was pared by 1 base and J by 7 bases, with 7 bases of the junction left unmatched. Per germline, CDR1 DFQATT and CDR2 SNEGSKA (reference sequence). This CDR3 has 15 amino acids. TCRdb reanalyzed the PCR reads via MiXCR. The sample contains under 20,000 clones, under 30% of which appear only once. No patient had received any treatment before thyroid surgery. The V gene is TRBV20-1, the J gene TRBJ2-3; 11 bases are a match to TRBD2. Material: tumor tissue. The clonotype comes from a female donor with papillary thyroid cancer or a benign thyroid nodule (not recorded which). Some clones in this sample may be carry-over from other donors' samples. CDR3 protein: CSARVLAGGPHTQYF. The CDR3 DNA reads TGCAGTGCTAGAGTATTAGCGGGAGGGCCGCATACGCAGTATTTT.